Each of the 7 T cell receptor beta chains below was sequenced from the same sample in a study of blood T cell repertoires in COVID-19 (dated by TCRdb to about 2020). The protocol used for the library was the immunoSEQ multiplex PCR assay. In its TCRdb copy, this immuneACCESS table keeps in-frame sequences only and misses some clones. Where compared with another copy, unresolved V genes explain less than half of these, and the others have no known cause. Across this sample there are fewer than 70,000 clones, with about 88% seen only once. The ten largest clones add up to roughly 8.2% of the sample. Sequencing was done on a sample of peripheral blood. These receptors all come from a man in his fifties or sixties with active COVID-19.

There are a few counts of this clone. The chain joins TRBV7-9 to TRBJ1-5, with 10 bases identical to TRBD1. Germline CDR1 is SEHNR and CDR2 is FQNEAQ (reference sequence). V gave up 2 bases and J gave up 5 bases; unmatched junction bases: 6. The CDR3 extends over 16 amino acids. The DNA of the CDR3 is TGTGCCAGCAGCTTAAGTGGGACAGGGGATCATCAGCCCCAGCATTTT. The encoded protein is CASSLSGTGDHQPQHF.

The CDR3 region is CASSEGRRNTEAFF. CDR3 DNA: TGTGCCAGCAGTGAAGGGCGGCGGAACACTGAAGCTTTCTTT. The J gene is TRBJ1-1, the V gene TRBV2; D not certain. V was shortened by 1 base and J by 1 base, with 7 bases between the two germline ends. CDR1 is SNHLY, CDR2 FYNNEI, per germline. The CDR3 extends over 14 amino acids. Combining the CDR3 with reference TRBV2 and TRBJ1-1 gives the whole variable domain EPEVTQTPSHQVTQMGQEVILRCVPISNHLYFYWYRQILGQKVEFLVSFYNNEISEKSEIFDDQFSVERPDGSNFTLKIRSTKLEDSAMYFCASSEGRRNTEAFFGQGTRLTVV.

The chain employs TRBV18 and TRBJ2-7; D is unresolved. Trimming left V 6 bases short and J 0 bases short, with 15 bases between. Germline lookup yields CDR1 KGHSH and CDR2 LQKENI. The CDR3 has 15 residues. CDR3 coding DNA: TGTGCCAGCTCCCGGCCCAGCGAGAGCTCCTACGAGCAGTACTTC. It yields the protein CASSRPSESSYEQYF.

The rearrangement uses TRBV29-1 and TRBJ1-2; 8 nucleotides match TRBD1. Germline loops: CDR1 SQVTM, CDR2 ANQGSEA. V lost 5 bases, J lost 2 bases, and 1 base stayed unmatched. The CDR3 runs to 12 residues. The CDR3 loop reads CSVRTGNYGYTF. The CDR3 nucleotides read TGCAGCGTTAGGACAGGGAACTATGGCTACACCTTC.

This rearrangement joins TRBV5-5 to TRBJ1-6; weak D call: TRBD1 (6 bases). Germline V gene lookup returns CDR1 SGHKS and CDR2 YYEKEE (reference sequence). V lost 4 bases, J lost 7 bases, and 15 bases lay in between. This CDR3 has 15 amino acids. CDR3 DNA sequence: TGTGCCAGCAGCGCTGAGCCGGGGACAAATTCACCCCTCCACTTT. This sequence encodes CASSAEPGTNSPLHF.

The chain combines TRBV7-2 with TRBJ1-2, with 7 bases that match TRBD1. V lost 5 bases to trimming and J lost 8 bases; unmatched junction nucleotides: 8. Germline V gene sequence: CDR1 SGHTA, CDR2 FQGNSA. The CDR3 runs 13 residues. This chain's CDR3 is CASSPGTVGGYTF. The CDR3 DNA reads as TGTGCCAGCAGCCCTGGGACAGTCGGGGGCTACACCTTC.

In DNA, the CDR3 is TGCGCCAGCAGCTTGTGGGCTAGCGGCGAGCAGTACTTC. Translating gives CASSLWASGEQYF. This chain uses TRBV5-1 with TRBJ2-7, with 7 bases aligning to TRBD2. The CDR3 spans 13 residues. Germline V CDR1 and CDR2: SGHRS, YFSETQ. Trimming took 1 base from V and 6 from J; bases not matched to a gene: 4.